This T cell receptor (beta chain) was observed in a study of OX40 agonist ivuxolimab in advanced cancers. Study background: Hepatocellular carcinoma, melanoma, renal cell or head and neck cancer affected the dose-escalation patients. Of mixed ages from about 20 to 80 and averaging approximately 60 years, the group was almost 85% male.

Sequenced by immunoSEQ multiplex PCR; TCRdb stores in-frame clones only, minus some. Of roughly 19,000 clones listed, roughly 78% are singletons. With regard to this clone: The antigen remains undetermined.

Study-wide findings and caveats: Dosing at 0.1 to 3.0 mg/kg was accompanied by clonal expansion of CD4+ and CD8+ blood T cells by week 6.

The CDR3 sequence is 13 residues long. Germline V gene data show CDR1 as LGHNT and CDR2 as FRNRAP. V was pared by 5 bases and J by 7 bases, with 12 bases between. The TCR was taken from an adult with an advanced solid tumor such as melanoma, head and neck, liver or kidney cancer. This sequence joins TRBV12-5 and TRBJ2-1; weak D call: TRBD1 (6 bases). This specimen consisted of CD4+ or CD8+ T cells sorted from blood, obtained in a trial of the OX40 agonist ivuxolimab. Here the CDR3 DNA reads TGTGCTAGTGGTCCTGGACAGATTAATGAGCAGTTCTTC. Amino acids: CASGPGQINEQFF.